Below are 15 T cell receptor beta chains sequenced from a single sample in a study of T-cell memory formation after mild COVID-19. One entry per CDR3 protein, called by TCRdb with MiXCR from the 5' RACE reads. The sample gives roughly 240,000 distinct CDR3 sequences, roughly 16% of which show up once; 22% is in the top ten. Sequenced material: PBMCs or a T cell subset sorted from them (not recorded which). These TCRs come from a man between 18 and 35 years old who had mild COVID-19 (a few samples of this study predate the infection). Cell type and time point are not known.

The table lists this clonotype with many counts. The chain recombines TRBV6-5 with TRBJ1-1; 9 positions match TRBD1. From germline, CDR1 is MNHEY and CDR2 SVGAGI. CDR3 size: 13 residues. Losses at the gene ends were 8 bases for V and 6 bases for J; bases not matched to a gene: 7. DNA of the CDR3: TGTGCCAGCGGGGGGACAGGGTCCTCTGAAGCTTTCTTT. Translation: CASGGTGSSEAFF.

The chain joins TRBV4-1 to TRBJ2-5, with D uncertain. This CDR3 region has 16 residues. Trimming removed 4 bases from V and 4 bases from J, with 19 bases in between. In germline, CDR1 is MGHRA, CDR2 YSYEKL. CDR3 nucleotide sequence: TGCGCCAGCAGCCGCAACGCTGGGAACGTTCCAGAGACCCAGTACTTC. This codes for CASSRNAGNVPETQYF.

This chain connects TRBV24-1 to TRBJ2-1; 10 bases are shared with TRBD2. The CDR3 is 15 residues long. CDR1 is KGHDR and CDR2 is SFDVKD in the germline V gene. V lost 4 bases, J lost 8 bases, and 7 bases stayed unmatched. CDR3 loop: CATSEAGTSVHEQFF. The CDR3 DNA follows: TGTGCCACCAGTGAGGCCGGGACTAGCGTCCATGAGCAGTTCTTC.

This clonotype was counted a few times. The chain uses TRBV29-1 and TRBJ2-7; 11 bases agree with TRBD1. Germline V CDR1 and CDR2: SQVTM, ANQGSEA. J gave up 6 bases and V 6 bases, and 4 bases lay outside the gene matches. The CDR3 runs to 12 residues. DNA of the CDR3: TGCAGCGTCCGCGGACAGGGGGCCGAGCAGTACTTC. Its protein product is CSVRGQGAEQYF.

This clonotype occurred a few times. The chain has TRBV20-1 and TRBJ2-1; a possible D gene is TRBD2 (5 bases). V lost 6 bases and J 0 bases, leaving 18 bases between the germline ends. The CDR3 is made up of 16 amino acids. The germline V gene has CDR1 DFQATT and CDR2 SNEGSKA (reference sequence). The CDR3 region is CSARPWAGSSYNEQFF. In DNA, the CDR3 is TGCAGTGCCCGCCCGTGGGCGGGCAGCTCCTACAATGAGCAGTTCTTC.

The rearrangement uses TRBV7-3 and TRBJ2-2, with D possibly TRBD2 on 5 matching bases. Looked up from germline, CDR1 is SGHTA and CDR2 is FQGTGA. Between the trimmed V and J ends, which lost 4 bases and 2 bases, there was a span of 11 bases. The CDR3 has 15 residues. CDR3 in amino acids: CASSSADANTGELFF. CDR3 in DNA: TGTGCCAGCAGCTCAGCGGACGCCAACACCGGGGAGCTGTTTTTT.

The rearrangement uses TRBV20-1 and TRBJ2-1; 10 positions agree with TRBD2. The CDR3 length is 16 residues. Looked up from germline, CDR1 is DFQATT and CDR2 is SNEGSKA (reference sequence). V dropped 5 bases and J dropped 4; count of bases not matched to a gene: 11. In DNA, the CDR3 is TGCAGTGCTGCCCCAGCTAGCGGGGGAGGATACAATGAGCAGTTCTTC. Translation: CSAAPASGGGYNEQFF.

In its sample, this clonotype was seen a few times. V and J are TRBV20-1 and TRBJ1-3, with D unresolved. The germline V gene encodes CDR1 DFQATT and CDR2 SNEGSKA (reference sequence). Trimming left V 3 bases short and J 2 bases short, with 8 bases between. This CDR3 is built from 13 residues. This CDR3 is CSARANPGNTIYF. CDR3 nucleotide sequence: TGCAGTGCTAGGGCAAATCCTGGAAACACCATATATTTT.

This chain's CDR3 is CASSLQAGGRYEQFF. CDR3 sequence (DNA): TGTGCCAGCAGCTTGCAAGCGGGGGGGCGGTATGAGCAGTTCTTC. V is TRBV7-2 and J is TRBJ2-1, with TRBD2 matching 10 bases. V shed 3 bases and J 8 bases; nucleotides not matched to a gene: 7. Germline lookup yields CDR1 SGHTA and CDR2 FQGNSA. The CDR3 is 15 amino acids.

This clonotype was found many times. The J gene is TRBJ2-3, the V gene TRBV7-8; 8 positions agree with TRBD1. The ends lost 5 bases at V and 2 bases at J; junction bases unmatched: 3. The CDR3 has 14 amino acids. CDR1 SGHVS and CDR2 FQNEAQ come from the germline V gene. Here the CDR3 reads CASSMGQDTDTQYF. CDR3 in DNA: TGTGCCAGCAGCATGGGACAGGACACAGATACGCAGTATTTT.

The CDR3 sequence is CASRQQGRFGNTIYF. The CDR3 region has the DNA TGTGCCAGCAGACAGCAGGGGCGATTCGGAAACACCATATATTTT. The chain recombines TRBV12-3 or TRBV12-4 with TRBJ1-3, with a tentative D call TRBD1 (6 bases). V was trimmed by 6 bases and J by 4 bases, leaving 16 bases between them. The CDR3 extends over 15 amino acids.

This sequence joins TRBV6-5 and TRBJ2-7; no firm D call. This CDR3 comprises 15 residues. Trimming stripped 0 bases from V and 2 bases from J, with 11 bases between. Per the germline V gene, CDR1 is MNHEY and CDR2 is SVGAGI. CDR3 sequence reads: CASSYSLGGAYEQYF. CDR3 DNA: TGTGCCAGCAGTTACTCGTTGGGCGGAGCCTACGAGCAGTACTTC.

The genes are TRBV7-9 and TRBJ2-3; 7 positions match TRBD2. V dropped 5 bases and J dropped 7; count of bases not matched to a gene: 15. CDR3 length: 16 residues. The germline V gene has CDR1 SEHNR and CDR2 FQNEAQ (reference sequence). In DNA, the CDR3 is TGTGCCAGCAGCCCACCCGTAGCGGGCGCCCCTTATACGCAGTATTTT. Its translation is CASSPPVAGAPYTQYF.

Only a few counts were recorded for this clonotype. V and J are TRBV4-3 and TRBJ2-7; no clear D. The CDR3 covers 16 residues. The germline V gene encodes CDR1 LGHNA and CDR2 YSLEER. V dropped 0 bases and J dropped 9 bases, with 21 bases sitting between them. The CDR3: CASSQEGPDLAPVQYF. The CDR3 DNA follows: TGCGCCAGCAGCCAAGAGGGCCCCGACCTTGCCCCCGTGCAGTACTTC.

This clonotype has just a few counts. The junction departs from germline at one end; a sequencing error may be responsible. The chain employs TRBV15 and TRBJ2-7, with D perhaps matching TRBD1 (6 bases). Germline V gene sequence: CDR1 LNHNV, CDR2 YYDKDF (reference sequence). CDR3 length equals 13 residues. CDR3 region: CATSRDRVGTRDF. The CDR3 DNA reads as TGTGCCACCAGCAGAGATCGAGTGGGGACACGGGACTTC. Together with reference TRBV15 and TRBJ2-7, the CDR3 gives the full variable domain: DAMVIQNPRYQVTQFGKPVTLSCSQTLNHNVMYWYQQKSSQAPKLLFHYYDKDFNNEADTPDNFQSRRPNTSFCFLDIRSPGLGDTAMYLCATSRDRVGTRDFGPGTRLTVT.